This T cell receptor beta chain was obtained from a study of T cells in Graves' hyperthyroidism and ophthalmopathy. Points from the study as a whole: Ophthalmopathy was told apart from stable hyperthyroidism by a 13 V-J model.

For ophthalmopathy patients, the Clinical Activity Score was at least 3 and the NOSPECS grade at least 4; duration was under 3 months. Diagnoses were established using clinical symptoms, serum thyroxine and TRAb, thyroid ultrasound and orbital computed tomography. Fresh peripheral blood, around 11 ml of it, supplied the PBMCs. Remarks on this clonotype: The antigen remains unidentified.

Amplification of TCR beta CDR3 regions was performed using RNA transcripts as template. Using the HTBI primer set, a first-round RT-PCR was run on the TCR CDR3. TCRdb reanalysed the multiplex PCR reads using MiXCR and keeps one entry per CDR3 protein. This table holds about 460,000 distinct CDR3 sequences, approximately 23% found once. CDR3 size: 13 residues. Trimming stripped 3 bases from V and 5 bases from J, with 9 bases between. Germline loops: CDR1 SGHDT, CDR2 YYEEEE. The V and J genes are TRBV5-6 and TRBJ2-1; D is perhaps TRBD1 (6 bases). The sequenced sample consisted of blood. This TCR came from a woman between 65 and 79 years old with Graves' ophthalmopathy. The CDR3 here is CASSSGTNNEQFF. The CDR3 nucleotides read TGTGCCAGCAGCTCCGGGACAAACAATGAGCAGTTCTTC.